This T cell receptor beta chain was identified during a study of human T cells and chemical hapten exposure. Study information: Sensitization involved placing 2% DPC onto an approximately 2 cm by approximately 2 cm region of upper inner arm skin.

Broader study findings: With DPC sensitization, TCRs exceeding 1 in 1000 frequency showed no change. Healthy people's immune response may differ from that of the donors, who had alopecia.

This clonotype was observed a handful of times. Its target is unknown. At one end the junction does not follow the germline gene, possibly because of a read error. The library labeled individual cDNA molecules by adding unique molecular identifiers to them. TCRdb reanalysed the RACE reads using MiXCR and keeps one entry per CDR3 protein. This table has about 96,000 distinct CDR3 sequences, over 7.5% appearing once. Time point here: patch test 2, 6 weeks after DPC sensitization. Indicated treatment: therapeutic diphenylcyclopropenone sensitization with weekly scalp DPC. This CDR3 is built from 17 residues. The V gene's germline CDR1 is SSHAT and CDR2 FNYEAQ (reference sequence).

The specimen was whole blood, collected in connection with sensitization to the hapten diphenylcyclopropenone (DPC). The chain recombines TRBV7-7 with TRBJ2-2; D might be TRBD1 (5 bases). The TCR sequence derives from a woman in her thirties or forties with alopecia areata. Some clones in this sample may be carry-over from other donors' samples. This CDR3 is CASTFSVGQGNTGELFF. CDR3 DNA: TGTGCTAGCACCTTTTCTGTCGGGCAGGGGAACACCGGGGAGCTGTTTTTT.